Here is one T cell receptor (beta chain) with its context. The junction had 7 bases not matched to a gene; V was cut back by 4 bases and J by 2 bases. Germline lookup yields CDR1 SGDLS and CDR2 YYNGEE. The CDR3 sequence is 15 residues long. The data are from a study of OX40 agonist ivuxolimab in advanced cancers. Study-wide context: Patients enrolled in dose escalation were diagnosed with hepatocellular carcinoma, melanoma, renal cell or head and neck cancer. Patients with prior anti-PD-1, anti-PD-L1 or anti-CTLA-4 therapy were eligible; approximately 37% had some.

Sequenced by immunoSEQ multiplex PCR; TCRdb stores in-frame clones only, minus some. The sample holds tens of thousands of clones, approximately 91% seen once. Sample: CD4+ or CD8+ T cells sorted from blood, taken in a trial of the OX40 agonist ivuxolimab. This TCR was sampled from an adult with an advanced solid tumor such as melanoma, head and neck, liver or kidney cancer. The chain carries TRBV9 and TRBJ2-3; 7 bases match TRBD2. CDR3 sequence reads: CASSLSGTHTDTQYF. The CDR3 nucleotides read TGTGCCAGCAGCTTAAGCGGGACCCACACAGATACGCAGTATTTT.